Listed below are T cell receptor beta chains from one sample, sequenced in a study of T-cell memory formation after mild COVID-19. From the 5' RACE reads, TCRdb called clonotypes with MiXCR, one entry per CDR3 protein. The data contain around 300,000 distinct CDR3 sequences, roughly 15% of them singletons. Sequenced input: PBMCs or a T cell subset sorted from them (not recorded which). These receptors originate from a man younger than 35 who had mild COVID-19 (a few samples of this study predate the infection). Cell type and time point are not known. Both conserved end residues are part of each CDR3. A D gene is named only where the DNA matches it firmly. A row's size may be missing; if present it is once, few, many or a size class.

V	J	D	size	DNA	CDR3
TRBV7-9	TRBJ1-2	NA	few	TGTGCCAGCAGCTTTGGATGGTCCCCTAACTATGGCTACACCTTC	CASSFGWSPNYGYTF
TRBV5-1	TRBJ2-6	TRBD1	many	TGTGCCAGCAGCTTAGGGACAGGTGCTGGGGCCAACGTCCTGACTTTC	CASSLGTGAGANVLTF
TRBV28	TRBJ2-5	NA	NA	TGTGCCAGTTCCGTTGCGGCCGTTGAGACCCAGTACTTC	CASSVAAVETQYF
TRBV7-9	TRBJ2-5	NA	NA	TGTGCCAGCAGCTTACGGCTCTGGGGAAAGACGGTCCAAGAGACCCAGTACTTC	CASSLRLWGKTVQETQYF
TRBV30	TRBJ2-1	NA	few	TGTGCCTGGAATCAGGGGCCCTGGGGCAATGAGCAGTTCTTC	CAWNQGPWGNEQFF
TRBV7-7	TRBJ2-3	TRBD2	few	TGTGCTAGCAGCCCTAGCGGGGGCGGTACGCAGTATTTT	CASSPSGGGTQYF
TRBV7-2	TRBJ2-7	TRBD2	many	TGTGCCAGCAGCCAGTCACTAGCGGGGCGGAACGAGCAGTACTTC	CASSQSLAGRNEQYF
TRBV20-1	TRBJ2-3	NA	few	TGCAGTGCGGGGGACTTTCCCACAGATACGCAGTATTTT	CSAGDFPTDTQYF
TRBV7-9	TRBJ2-5	NA	NA	TGTGCCAGCAGCTTACTGGGCATGCAAGAGACCCAGTACTTC	CASSLLGMQETQYF
TRBV7-2	TRBJ2-3	NA	few	TGTGCCAGCAGCTTAGGGGATTTGGGGACCACAGATACGCAGTATTTT	CASSLGDLGTTDTQYF
TRBV4-3	TRBJ2-2	NA	few	TGCGCCAGCAGCCAAGCCTTCGACACCGGGGAGCTGTTTTTT	CASSQAFDTGELFF
TRBV6-2/TRBV6-3	TRBJ1-2	NA	many	TGTGCCAGCAGTCTTTCCGTCGGACAGCCCTATGGCTACACCTTC	CASSLSVGQPYGYTF
TRBV20-1	TRBJ2-1	NA	few	TGCAGTGCTGCGGGCGCGGGAAACAATGAGCAGTTCTTC	CSAAGAGNNEQFF
TRBV6-5	TRBJ1-5	NA	NA	TGTGCCAGCAGTTACTCACGTGTTTTGGGCAATCAGCCCCAGCATTTT	CASSYSRVLGNQPQHF
TRBV6-6	TRBJ1-2	NA	NA	TGTGCCAGCATCCAGGGCCGGGATGGCTACACCTTC	CASIQGRDGYTF
TRBV6-6	TRBJ1-3	NA	many	TGTGCCAGCAGCGACTCTGACAGTTTTGGAAACACCATATATTTT	CASSDSDSFGNTIYF
TRBV28	TRBJ1-2	TRBD1	NA	TGTGCCAGCAGAGGACAGGGGGTTATCTATGGCTACACCTTC	CASRGQGVIYGYTF
TRBV6-4	TRBJ2-2	NA	few	TGTGCCAGCAGTGACTTGGCGGGCTCCACCGGGGAGCTGTTTTTT	CASSDLAGSTGELFF
TRBV19	TRBJ2-2	NA	many	TGTGCCAGTACGGTCATCGGGTCCGGGGAGCTGTTTTTT	CASTVIGSGELFF
TRBV4-1	TRBJ1-3	TRBD1	NA	TGCGCCAGCAGAGGACAGGAGGATACTGGAAACACCATATATTTT	CASRGQEDTGNTIYF
TRBV11-2	TRBJ1-2	NA	few	TGTGCCAGCAGCTTAGTGGGCTCGGGGGACTATGGCTACACCTTC	CASSLVGSGDYGYTF
TRBV6-1	TRBJ1-5	NA	NA	TGTGCCAGCGAAGTTGGTAATCAGCCCCAGCATTTT	CASEVGNQPQHF
TRBV3-1	TRBJ2-5	NA	few	TGTGCCAGCGGGCACCCAGCACAAGAGACCCAGTACTTC	CASGHPAQETQYF
TRBV12-3/TRBV12-4	TRBJ2-3	TRBD1	many	TGTGCCAGCAGTTTAGGTGTCAGGGGGCCGCATCGGGATACGCAGTATTTT	CASSLGVRGPHRDTQYF
TRBV7-3	TRBJ2-5	NA	many	TGTGCCAGCAGCTCTGCCCTTAGCGGCGATCAAGAGACCCAGTACTTC	CASSSALSGDQETQYF
TRBV7-9	TRBJ2-2	NA	NA	TGTGCCATGGGAGTGGCGAGCGGGGAGCTGTTTTTT	CAMGVASGELFF
TRBV6-5	TRBJ2-5	NA	NA	TGTGCCAGCAGTTACTCGATCAGCTTCCAAGAGACCCAGTACTTC	CASSYSISFQETQYF
TRBV7-8	TRBJ2-3	NA	few	TGTGCCAGCAGCCCATTACCAGGGTCCCCGGTGGCAGATACGCAGTATTTT	CASSPLPGSPVADTQYF
TRBV11-2	TRBJ2-3	NA	few	TGTGCCAGCAGCTTAGATTCGTTGACAGACACAGATACGCAGTATTTT	CASSLDSLTDTDTQYF
TRBV5-1	TRBJ2-3	NA	many	TGCGCCAGCAGCTGGACCTTCGGGACAGATACGCAGTATTTT	CASSWTFGTDTQYF
TRBV6-6	TRBJ1-1	NA	NA	TGTGCCAGCAGTTACTCGATAGGGGGAAGGAATGAAGCTTTCTTT	CASSYSIGGRNEAFF
TRBV6-5	TRBJ2-3	NA	many	TGTGCCAGCAGGCCCGTCAAGCCAGTTTCAGATACGCAGTATTTT	CASRPVKPVSDTQYF
TRBV6-5	TRBJ1-6	NA	NA	TGTGCCAGCAGTTACTCGGGGGGCGCCTATAATTCACCCCTCCACTTT	CASSYSGGAYNSPLHF
TRBV4-1	TRBJ2-7	NA	NA	TGCGCCAGCAGCCAAACTGTGGCAGCCTCCTACGAGCAGTACTTC	CASSQTVAASYEQYF
TRBV28	TRBJ1-2	TRBD1	NA	TGTGCCAGCAGTTTTCAGGGGGCGCGGGGCTACACCTTC	CASSFQGARGYTF
TRBV4-1	TRBJ1-1	NA	NA	TGCGCCAGCAGCCAAGAGAGCGACACGAACACTGAAGCTTTCTTT	CASSQESDTNTEAFF
TRBV3-1	TRBJ2-1	NA	NA	TGTGCCAGCAGCCAACTTACTGTCGGGGCCAACAATGAGCAGTTCTTC	CASSQLTVGANNEQFF
TRBV4-3	TRBJ2-7	NA	NA	TGCGCCAGCAGCCAAGAAGCCAGTGTCTACGAGCAGTACTTC	CASSQEASVYEQYF
TRBV6-1	TRBJ2-5	NA	NA	TGTGCCAGCAGTGAAGCGGAGGGGCAGGGGGATGTGACCCAGTACTTC	CASSEAEGQGDVTQYF
TRBV12-3/TRBV12-4	TRBJ1-5	TRBD1	NA	TGTGCCAGCAGTTTTTCAGGGGGCAGGGGCAATCAGCCCCAGCATTTT	CASSFSGGRGNQPQHF
TRBV27	TRBJ1-5	NA	NA	TGTGCCAGCAGTTTGGTGAATGGTCAGCCCCAGCATTTT	CASSLVNGQPQHF
TRBV6-6	TRBJ1-1	NA	few	TGTGCCAGCAACTTGGGCAGTACTGAAGCTTTCTTT	CASNLGSTEAFF
TRBV4-1	TRBJ2-1	NA	once	TGCGCCAGCAGCCAAGTCCCAGGGGGGTACAATGAGCAGTTCTTC	CASSQVPGGYNEQFF